This T cell receptor (beta chain) comes out of a study of OX40 agonist ivuxolimab in advanced cancers. On the study more broadly: Patients took ivuxolimab, an agonistic anti-OX40 (CD134) antibody. Prior checkpoint blockade (anti-PD-1, anti-PD-L1 or anti-CTLA-4) was permitted; approximately 44% had it.

Here immunoSEQ multiplex PCR was the method, and the copy in TCRdb shows in-frame clones only, minus some. This table has 55,000 to 65,000 clones, 77% appearing once. Germline V gene data show CDR1 as LGHNA and CDR2 as YSLEER. The CDR3 extends over 15 amino acids. Deletions cut 2 bases from V and 7 bases from J, with 15 bases between. The chain has TRBV4-3 and TRBJ1-5; tentatively, D is TRBD1 (5 bases). The sequenced sample was CD4+ or CD8+ T cells sorted from blood, obtained in a trial of the OX40 agonist ivuxolimab. This TCR derives from an adult with an advanced solid tumor such as melanoma, head and neck, liver or kidney cancer. The CDR3 DNA reads TGCGCCAGCAGCCAAAGGATAGGGGTCGGGCAGCCCCAGCATTTT. Translation: CASSQRIGVGQPQHF.